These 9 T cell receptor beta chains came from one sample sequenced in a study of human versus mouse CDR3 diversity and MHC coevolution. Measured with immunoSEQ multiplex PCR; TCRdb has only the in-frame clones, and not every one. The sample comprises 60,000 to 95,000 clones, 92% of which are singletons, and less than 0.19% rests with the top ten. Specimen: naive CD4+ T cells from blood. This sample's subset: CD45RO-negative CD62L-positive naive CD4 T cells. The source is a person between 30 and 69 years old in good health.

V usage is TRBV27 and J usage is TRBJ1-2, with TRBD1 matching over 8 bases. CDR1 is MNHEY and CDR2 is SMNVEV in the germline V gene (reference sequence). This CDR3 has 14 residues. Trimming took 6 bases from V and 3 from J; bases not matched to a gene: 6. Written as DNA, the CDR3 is TGTGCCAGCAGGACTACAGGGGGAGACTATGGCTACACCTTC. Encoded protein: CASRTTGGDYGYTF.

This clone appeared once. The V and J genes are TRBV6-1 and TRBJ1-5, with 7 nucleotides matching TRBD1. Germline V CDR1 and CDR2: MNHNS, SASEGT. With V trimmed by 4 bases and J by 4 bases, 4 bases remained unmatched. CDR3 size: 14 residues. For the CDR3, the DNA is TGTGCCAGCAGTGTAGGACAGGTTAATCAGCCCCAGCATTTT. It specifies CASSVGQVNQPQHF.

The CDR3 is CASSLPPPWTGGGTGELFF. The CDR3 region has the DNA TGTGCCAGCAGTTTACCCCCACCTTGGACAGGGGGAGGTACCGGGGAGCTGTTTTTT. This chain uses TRBV27 with TRBJ2-2, with TRBD1 matching over 10 bases. Per germline, CDR1 MNHEY and CDR2 SMNVEV (reference sequence). This CDR3 has 19 residues. Unmatched junction bases numbered 14, after V lost 2 bases and J lost 5 bases.

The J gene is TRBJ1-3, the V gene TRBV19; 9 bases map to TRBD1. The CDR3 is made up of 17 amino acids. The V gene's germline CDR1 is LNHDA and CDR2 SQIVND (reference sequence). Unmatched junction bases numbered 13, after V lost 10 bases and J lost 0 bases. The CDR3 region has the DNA TGTGCCACACAGGACAGGGGAGTCCCTAACTCTGGAAACACCATATATTTT. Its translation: CATQDRGVPNSGNTIYF.

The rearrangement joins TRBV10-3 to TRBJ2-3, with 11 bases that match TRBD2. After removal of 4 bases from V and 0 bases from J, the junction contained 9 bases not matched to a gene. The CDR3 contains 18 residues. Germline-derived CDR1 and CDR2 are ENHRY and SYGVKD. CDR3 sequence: CAISGTSGSKGSTDTQYF. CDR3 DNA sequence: TGTGCCATCAGTGGTACTAGCGGGAGTAAGGGGAGCACAGATACGCAGTATTTT.

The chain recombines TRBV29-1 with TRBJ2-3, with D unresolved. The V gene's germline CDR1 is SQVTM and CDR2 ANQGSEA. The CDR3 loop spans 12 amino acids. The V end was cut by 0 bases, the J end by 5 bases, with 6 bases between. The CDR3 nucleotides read TGCAGCGTTGAAGACGGTGTAGATACGCAGTATTTT. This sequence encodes CSVEDGVDTQYF.

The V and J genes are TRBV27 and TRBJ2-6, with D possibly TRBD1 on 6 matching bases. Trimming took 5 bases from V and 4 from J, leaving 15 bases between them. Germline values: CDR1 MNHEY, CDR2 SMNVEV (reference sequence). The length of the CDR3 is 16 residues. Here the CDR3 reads CASSPASGVGANVLTF. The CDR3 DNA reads TGTGCCAGCAGTCCCGCCTCAGGGGTCGGGGCCAACGTCCTGACTTTC.

CDR3 residues: CASSESWGLSYNEQFF. CDR3 coding DNA: TGCGCCAGCAGTGAGTCGTGGGGCCTCTCCTACAATGAGCAGTTCTTC. The chain has TRBV10-2 and TRBJ2-1, with D perhaps matching TRBD1 (5 bases). Germline CDR1 reads WSHSY; CDR2 reads SAAADI. V shed 0 bases and J shed 0 bases, with 9 bases lying between them. The CDR3 loop spans 16 amino acids.

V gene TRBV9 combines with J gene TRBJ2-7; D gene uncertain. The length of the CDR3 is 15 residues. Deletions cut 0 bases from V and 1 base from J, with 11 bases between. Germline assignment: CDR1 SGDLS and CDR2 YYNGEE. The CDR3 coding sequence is TGTGCCAGCAGCGTAGTCCCTACAGCTTCCTACGAGCAGTACTTC. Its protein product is CASSVVPTASYEQYF.